The source of this T cell receptor beta chain is a study of blood T cell repertoires in COVID-19. Produced via immunoSEQ multiplex PCR; TCRdb's table is partial and in-frame only. The sample has 200,000 or so clones, more than 70% seen once. From germline, CDR1 is SNHLY and CDR2 FYNNEI. The CDR3 spans 13 residues. The ends were cut back, 6 bases at V and 1 base at J, with 10 bases in the middle. The sequenced sample consisted of peripheral blood. The TCR comes from a person aged 65 to 85 with COVID-19, enrolled during active disease. The genes are TRBV2 and TRBJ2-7; D gene ambiguous. The DNA for the CDR3 is TGTGCCAGCAGCGACATTGATTCCTACGAGCAGTACTTC. Its translation is CASSDIDSYEQYF.